The 32 T cell receptor beta chains reported below all come from one sample, sequenced in a study of cytomegalovirus exposure and HLA in healthy donors. Sequencing was performed with immunoSEQ multiplex PCR; in TCRdb, only in-frame clones are kept and a portion is missing. The table includes 130,000 to 150,000 clones, just under 90% detected once. Sequencing input: PBMCs. The origin of the receptors is a woman aged 25-40 years in good health and CMV-seropositive.

V gene TRBV5-5 combines with J gene TRBJ1-2; D is ambiguous. CDR3 length: 13 amino acids. Per germline, CDR1 SGHKS and CDR2 YYEKEE (reference sequence). Trimming removed 1 base from V and 11 bases from J, with 15 bases in between. The chain's CDR3 is CASSLFPGSSYTF. The CDR3 DNA reads TGTGCCAGCAGCTTGTTTCCGGGGTCCTCGTACACCTTC.

The rearrangement joins TRBV7-6 to TRBJ2-1; 7 positions match TRBD2. Unmatched junction bases numbered 8, after V lost 0 bases and J lost 3 bases. Germline V gene sequence: CDR1 SGHVS, CDR2 FNYEAQ. The CDR3 consists of 17 residues. Here the CDR3 DNA reads TGTGCCAGCAGCTTAGCGTTTAGAGGGAGGGGCTACAATGAGCAGTTCTTC. This gives the protein CASSLAFRGRGYNEQFF.

J is TRBJ1-5 and V is TRBV19; D gene uncertain. Trimming took 4 bases from V and 3 from J, leaving 16 bases between them. This CDR3 comprises 16 residues. CDR1 and CDR2 from the germline V gene are LNHDA and SQIVND (reference sequence). The CDR3 reads CASSTWVASLNQPQHF. CDR3 bases: TGTGCCAGTAGTACCTGGGTGGCTAGTCTCAATCAGCCCCAGCATTTT.

The chain carries TRBV11-2 and TRBJ1-1, with 7 bases fitting TRBD1. Germline CDR1 reads SGHAT; CDR2 reads FQNNGV. With 1 base clipped from V and 1 base from J, the junction kept 9 bases outside the gene matches. The CDR3 runs to 17 residues. This CDR3 reads CASSLGWGDRENTEAFF. The CDR3 DNA sequence: TGTGCCAGCAGCTTAGGGTGGGGAGACAGGGAGAACACTGAAGCTTTCTTT.

The chain carries TRBV28 and TRBJ1-2; possible D gene TRBD1, 6 bases. CDR3 length: 16 residues. Germline-derived CDR1 and CDR2 are MDHEN and SYDVKM. The V and J ends lost 2 bases and 6 bases respectively, with 19 bases between them. The CDR3 nucleotides are TGTGCCAGCAGTTTACCCGGGACGGGGGGCGTGGATGGCTACACCTTC. Translating gives CASSLPGTGGVDGYTF.

The J gene is TRBJ2-2, the V gene TRBV4-1; 9 bases map to TRBD1. CDR1 is MGHRA, CDR2 YSYEKL, per germline. The CDR3 contains 16 residues. After removal of 2 bases from V and 9 bases from J, the junction contained 10 bases not matched to a gene. CDR3 nucleotide sequence: TGCGCCAGCAGCCAAACTACCGGGACAGGGAACAGGGAGCTGTTTTTT. It encodes CASSQTTGTGNRELFF.

V is TRBV5-1 and J is TRBJ2-1, with 8 bases fitting TRBD2. This CDR3 comprises 14 residues. Germline CDR1 SGHRS, CDR2 YFSETQ. The junction had 10 bases not matched to a gene; V was cut back by 5 bases and J by 9 bases. In DNA, the CDR3 is TGCGCCAGCAGGGTGGTAGCGGGAAGCAGTGAGCAGTTCTTC. It codes for CASRVVAGSSEQFF.

The chain carries TRBV7-9 and TRBJ1-2; D perhaps matches TRBD1 (6 bases). The ends were cut back, 5 bases at V and 4 bases at J, with 11 bases in the middle. This CDR3 region has 13 residues. Germline CDR1 SEHNR, CDR2 FQNEAQ (reference sequence). CDR3 bases: TGTGCCAGCAGCCCGGGACATTTCTATGGCTACACCTTC. It encodes CASSPGHFYGYTF.

The chain has TRBV27 and TRBJ2-3; D might be TRBD2 (6 bases). Trimming stripped 7 bases from V and 2 bases from J, with 16 bases between. Germline V gives CDR1 MNHEY, CDR2 SMNVEV (reference sequence). The CDR3 loop spans 15 amino acids. CDR3 region: CASNRDSSATDTQYF. CDR3 DNA sequence: TGTGCCAGCAATCGGGACTCCTCTGCCACAGATACGCAGTATTTT.

This chain links TRBV5-1 with TRBJ2-5, with 8 bases identical to TRBD2. V gave up 1 base and J gave up 0 bases; unmatched junction bases: 5. Germline assignment: CDR1 SGHRS and CDR2 YFSETQ. The CDR3 runs to 16 residues. CDR3 sequence reads: CASSLLSGGNQETQYF. The CDR3 bases are TGCGCCAGCAGCTTGTTGAGCGGGGGAAACCAAGAGACCCAGTACTTC.

This clone was observed a handful of times. The chain couples TRBV5-1 to TRBJ2-7; 7 bases are a match to TRBD1. V lost 7 bases to trimming and J lost 0 bases; unmatched junction nucleotides: 13. This CDR3 region has 16 residues. CDR1 is SGHRS, CDR2 YFSETQ, per germline. This CDR3 reads CASATRQGLSSYEQYF. The CDR3 region has the DNA TGCGCCAGCGCAACTAGACAGGGCCTTAGCTCCTACGAGCAGTACTTC.

CDR3 DNA: TGTGCCAGCAGCGGGACAGGAAATGAAGCTTTCTTT. Amino acid sequence: CASSGTGNEAFF. The chain recombines TRBV9 with TRBJ1-1; the match to TRBD1 covers 7 bases. This CDR3 has 12 amino acids. The V gene's germline CDR1 is SGDLS and CDR2 YYNGEE. J was trimmed by 7 bases and V by 3 bases; bases with no gene match: 3.

The sample holds a few counts of this clone. V and J are TRBV19 and TRBJ2-1; 13 positions agree with TRBD2. Germline V gene lookup returns CDR1 LNHDA and CDR2 SQIVND (reference sequence). The CDR3 has 15 residues. V gave up 4 bases and J gave up 8 bases; unmatched junction bases: 5. The CDR3 region has the DNA TGTGCCAGTAGTAATCCGGGACTAGCGGGATATGAGCAGTTCTTC. This gives the protein CASSNPGLAGYEQFF.

The V gene is TRBV7-3, the J gene TRBJ2-1; TRBD1 matches at 10 bases. This CDR3 spans 16 amino acids. V gave up 5 bases and J gave up 7 bases; unmatched junction bases: 11. Looked up from germline, CDR1 is SGHTA and CDR2 is FQGTGA. CDR3 residues: CASSRFGTGVVNEQFF. In DNA, the CDR3 is TGTGCCAGCAGCAGATTCGGGACAGGGGTTGTTAATGAGCAGTTCTTC.

V usage is TRBV5-1 and J usage is TRBJ1-1; 8 bases map to TRBD1. J was trimmed by 4 bases and V by 7 bases; bases with no gene match: 6. This CDR3 is 13 amino acids long. Germline assignment: CDR1 SGHRS and CDR2 YFSETQ. The CDR3 sequence: CASATGEVTEAFF. The CDR3 DNA is TGCGCCAGCGCGACAGGGGAGGTCACTGAAGCTTTCTTT.

This clone was detected once. CDR3 in amino acids: CASSLGKQDEQFF. The CDR3 nucleotides read TGTGCCAGCAGCTTAGGCAAGCAGGATGAGCAGTTCTTC. The chain is built from TRBV13 and TRBJ2-1; D gene ambiguous. Trimming removed 0 bases at V and 8 bases at J, with 8 bases between. Germline V gene lookup returns CDR1 PRHDT and CDR2 FYEKMQ (reference sequence). The CDR3 runs to 13 residues.

The V call is TRBV28, the J call TRBJ1-4; 9 nucleotides match TRBD1. The germline V gene has CDR1 MDHEN and CDR2 SYDVKM. V lost 5 bases and J lost 7; bases outside the gene matches: 11. The length of the CDR3 is 16 residues. The CDR3 nucleotides read TGTGCCAGCAGTCCATCCTCCGGGACAGGGCTTGAAAAACTGTTTTTT. Protein sequence: CASSPSSGTGLEKLFF.

The chain recombines TRBV2 with TRBJ2-5; 13 bases are a match to TRBD2. Trimming at V came to 4 bases and at J to 5 bases, leaving 4 bases not matched to a gene. Germline CDR1 SNHLY, CDR2 FYNNEI. The CDR3 length is 15 residues. The CDR3 DNA follows: TGTGCCAGCAGTGCACCGGGACTAGCGGGGGAGACCCAGTACTTC. Translated, it gives CASSAPGLAGETQYF.

The rearrangement uses TRBV5-1 and TRBJ2-5, with TRBD1 matching over 9 bases. Germline V gene sequence: CDR1 SGHRS, CDR2 YFSETQ. The length of the CDR3 is 14 residues. J was trimmed by 5 bases and V by 4 bases; bases with no gene match: 6. The CDR3: CASSTGQGEETQYF. DNA for the CDR3: TGCGCCAGCAGCACGGGACAGGGTGAGGAGACCCAGTACTTC.

The rearrangement uses TRBV18 and TRBJ2-7, with D perhaps matching TRBD1 (5 bases). This CDR3 has 14 amino acids. Germline CDR1 KGHSH, CDR2 LQKENI. Between the trimmed V and J ends, which lost 1 base and 0 bases, there was a span of 7 bases. DNA of the CDR3: TGTGCCAGCTCACCACAGGGGTACTCCTACGAGCAGTACTTC. This sequence encodes CASSPQGYSYEQYF.

V gene TRBV2 combines with J gene TRBJ1-5, with D perhaps matching TRBD1 (6 bases). Trimming stripped 6 bases from V and 3 bases from J, with 12 bases between. Germline V gene data show CDR1 as SNHLY and CDR2 as FYNNEI. The CDR3 length is 14 residues. DNA for the CDR3: TGTGCCAGCAGAGAGGGACAACTCAATCAGCCCCAGCATTTT. Protein product: CASREGQLNQPQHF. Together with reference TRBV2 and TRBJ1-5, the CDR3 gives the full variable domain: EPEVTQTPSHQVTQMGQEVILRCVPISNHLYFYWYRQILGQKVEFLVSFYNNEISEKSEIFDDQFSVERPDGSNFTLKIRSTKLEDSAMYFCASREGQLNQPQHFGDGTRLSIL.

The V gene is TRBV2, the J gene TRBJ2-5; TRBD2 is a possible D gene (5 bases). Trimming pared 2 bases from V and 5 bases from J, leaving 18 bases between. The CDR3 covers 16 residues. CDR1 SNHLY and CDR2 FYNNEI come from the germline V gene. CDR3 in amino acids: CASSEQRSKAQETQYF. For the CDR3, the DNA is TGTGCCAGCAGTGAACAGCGGAGCAAGGCGCAGGAGACCCAGTACTTC.

The chain is built from TRBV5-1 and TRBJ2-2; 7 nucleotides align to TRBD2. Trimming removed 0 bases from V and 1 base from J; junction bases left unmatched: 3. The length of the CDR3 is 16 residues. CDR1 is SGHRS, CDR2 YFSETQ, per germline. Here the CDR3 reads CASSLVAGVNTGELFF. The CDR3 DNA follows: TGCGCCAGCAGCTTGGTTGCGGGAGTGAACACCGGGGAGCTGTTTTTT.

The genes are TRBV5-1 and TRBJ2-3; no clear D. V lost 3 bases and J 4 bases, leaving 12 bases between the germline ends. Germline V lookup: CDR1 SGHRS, CDR2 YFSETQ. The CDR3 is 14 residues long. In DNA, the CDR3 is TGCGCCAGCAGCTCAGATAATCCCCCAGATACGCAGTATTTT. It yields the protein CASSSDNPPDTQYF.

The CDR3 sequence: CATSREGRGMETQYF. The DNA for the CDR3 is TGTGCCACCAGCAGAGAGGGCAGGGGGATGGAGACCCAGTACTTC. The chain has TRBV15 and TRBJ2-5; TRBD1 matches at 7 bases. The germline CDR1 and CDR2 sequences are LNHNV and YYDKDF (reference sequence). The CDR3 sequence is 15 residues long. Germline trimming cut 0 bases from V and 5 bases from J; bases unmatched to any gene: 6.

The chain employs TRBV5-1 and TRBJ2-1; TRBD2 matches 10 bases. Trimming at V came to 2 bases and at J to 6 bases, leaving 5 bases not matched to a gene. Germline CDR1 and CDR2: SGHRS and YFSETQ. This CDR3 is 15 amino acids long. The CDR3 DNA sequence: TGCGCCAGCAGCTTAACTAGCGGGGCCTTCAATGAGCAGTTCTTC. Translation: CASSLTSGAFNEQFF.

The chain uses TRBV4-1 and TRBJ1-1; D might be TRBD1 (5 bases). The CDR3 runs 14 residues. V lost 0 bases and J 5 bases, leaving 10 bases between the germline ends. Per the germline V gene, CDR1 is MGHRA and CDR2 is YSYEKL. CDR3 coding DNA: TGCGCCAGCAGCCAAGAGGACATCAGAACTGAAGCTTTCTTT. Translated: CASSQEDIRTEAFF.

The chain carries TRBV7-9 and TRBJ1-1; a weak D match, TRBD1 (6 bases). The CDR3 is 14 amino acids. Trimming took 5 bases from V and 7 from J, leaving 17 bases between them. From germline, CDR1 is SEHNR and CDR2 FQNEAQ (reference sequence). The CDR3 is CASSILRGAGEAFF. Here the CDR3 DNA reads TGTGCCAGCAGCATACTACGGGGGGCAGGTGAAGCTTTCTTT.

The chain links TRBV19 to TRBJ2-1; perhaps TRBD2 as D (5 bases). The CDR3 contains 15 residues. Trimming removed 10 bases at V and 8 bases at J, with 24 bases between. Germline loops: CDR1 LNHDA, CDR2 SQIVND (reference sequence). The CDR3 DNA sequence: TGTGCCACCACAGAAAGCACGGCGGGTAGGGATGAGCAGTTCTTC. Translation gives CATTESTAGRDEQFF. Using reference TRBV19 and TRBJ2-1 for the parts outside the CDR3, the full variable domain is DGGITQSPKYLFRKEGQNVTLSCEQNLNHDAMYWYRQDPGQGLRLIYYSQIVNDFQKGDIAEGYSVSREKKESFPLTVTSAQKNPTAFYLCATTESTAGRDEQFFGPGTRLTVL.

The gene calls are TRBV5-4 and TRBJ2-1; possibly TRBD2 for D (7 bases). The CDR3 spans 16 residues. CDR1 is SGHNT, CDR2 YYREEE, per germline (reference sequence). V was trimmed by 4 bases and J by 3 bases, leaving 17 bases between them. DNA for the CDR3: TGTGCCAGCAGCCTAGTTGGGGGGGCAGTCTACAATGAGCAGTTCTTC. Protein product: CASSLVGGAVYNEQFF.

The rearrangement uses TRBV7-6 and TRBJ2-7, with TRBD1 identical over 9 bases. The CDR3 consists of 16 residues. Germline lookup yields CDR1 SGHVS and CDR2 FNYEAQ. The J segment lost 6 bases and the V segment lost 5 bases, leaving 14 bases of the junction unmatched. CDR3 residues: CASSPSRGRQGGEQYF. CDR3 DNA: TGTGCCAGCAGCCCTAGTAGGGGACGACAGGGGGGCGAGCAGTACTTC.

The chain uses TRBV4-1 and TRBJ1-4; TRBD1 matches at 9 bases. The CDR3 consists of 16 residues. The V gene end was trimmed by 2 bases and the J gene end by 7 bases; junction bases not matched to a gene: 8. Germline-derived CDR1 and CDR2 are MGHRA and YSYEKL. CDR3 residues: CASSQSHGTGIEKLFF. CDR3 coding DNA: TGCGCCAGCAGCCAATCACACGGGACAGGGATTGAAAAACTGTTTTTT.